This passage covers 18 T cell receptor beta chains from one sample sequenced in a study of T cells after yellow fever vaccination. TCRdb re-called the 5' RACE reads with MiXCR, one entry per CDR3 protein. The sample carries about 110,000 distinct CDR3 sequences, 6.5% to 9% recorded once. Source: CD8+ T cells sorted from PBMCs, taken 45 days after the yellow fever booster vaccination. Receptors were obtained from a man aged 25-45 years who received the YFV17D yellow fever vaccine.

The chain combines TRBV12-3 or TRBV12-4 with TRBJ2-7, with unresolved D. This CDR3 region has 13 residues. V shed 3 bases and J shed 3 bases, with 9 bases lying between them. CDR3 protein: CASSLKRLYEQYF. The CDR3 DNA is TGTGCCAGCAGTTTGAAACGCCTCTACGAGCAGTACTTC.

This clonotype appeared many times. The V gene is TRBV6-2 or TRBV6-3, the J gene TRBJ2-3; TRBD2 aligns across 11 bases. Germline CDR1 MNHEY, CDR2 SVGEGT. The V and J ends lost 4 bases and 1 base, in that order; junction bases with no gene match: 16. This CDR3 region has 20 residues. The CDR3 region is CASSSLFVSGRALGTDTQYF. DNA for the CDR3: TGTGCCAGCAGTTCCCTTTTTGTTAGCGGGAGGGCCCTGGGCACAGATACGCAGTATTTT.

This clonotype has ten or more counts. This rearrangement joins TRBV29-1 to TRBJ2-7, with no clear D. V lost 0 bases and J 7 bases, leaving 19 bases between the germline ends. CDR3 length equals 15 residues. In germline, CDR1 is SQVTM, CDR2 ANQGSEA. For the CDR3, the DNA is TGCAGCGTTGAAGATCAGGAGACGGGTGGGGATGAGCAGTACTTC. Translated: CSVEDQETGGDEQYF.

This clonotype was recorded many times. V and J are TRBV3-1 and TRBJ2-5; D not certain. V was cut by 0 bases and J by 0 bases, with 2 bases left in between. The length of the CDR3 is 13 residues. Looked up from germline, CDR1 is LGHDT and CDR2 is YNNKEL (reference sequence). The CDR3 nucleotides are TGTGCCAGCAGCCAAGACAACCAAGAGACCCAGTACTTC. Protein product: CASSQDNQETQYF.

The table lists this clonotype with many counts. The DNA of the CDR3 is TGTGCCAGCAGTTTAGGGCTCGCGAACACAGATACGCAGTATTTT. This encodes CASSLGLANTDTQYF. The V gene is TRBV12-3 or TRBV12-4, the J gene TRBJ2-3; D uncertain. V was clipped by 1 base and J by 2 bases, with 10 bases between them. This CDR3 region has 15 residues.

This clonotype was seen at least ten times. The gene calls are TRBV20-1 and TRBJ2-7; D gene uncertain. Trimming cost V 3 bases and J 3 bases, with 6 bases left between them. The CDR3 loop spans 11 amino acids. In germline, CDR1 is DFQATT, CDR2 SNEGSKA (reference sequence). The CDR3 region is CSARVGYEQYF. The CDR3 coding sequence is TGCAGTGCTAGGGTCGGCTACGAGCAGTACTTC.

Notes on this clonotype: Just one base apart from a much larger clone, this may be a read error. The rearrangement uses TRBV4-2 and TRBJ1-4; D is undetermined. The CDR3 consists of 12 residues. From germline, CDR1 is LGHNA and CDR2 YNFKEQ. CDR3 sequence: CGSSQDSEKLFF. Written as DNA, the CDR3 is TGTGGCAGCAGCCAGGATTCGGAAAAACTGTTTTTT.

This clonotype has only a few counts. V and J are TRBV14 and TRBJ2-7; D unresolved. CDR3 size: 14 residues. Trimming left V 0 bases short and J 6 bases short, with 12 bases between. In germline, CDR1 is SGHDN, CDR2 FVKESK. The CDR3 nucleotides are TGTGCCAGCAGCCAAGATCATTTCTTTAGCGAGCAGTACTTC. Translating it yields CASSQDHFFSEQYF.

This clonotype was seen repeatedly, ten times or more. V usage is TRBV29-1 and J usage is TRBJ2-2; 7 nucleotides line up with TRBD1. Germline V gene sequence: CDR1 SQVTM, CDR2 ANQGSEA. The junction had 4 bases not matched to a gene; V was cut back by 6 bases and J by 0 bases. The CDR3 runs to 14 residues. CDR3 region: CSVLTGANTGELFF. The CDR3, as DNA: TGCAGCGTGCTTACAGGGGCGAACACCGGGGAGCTGTTTTTT.

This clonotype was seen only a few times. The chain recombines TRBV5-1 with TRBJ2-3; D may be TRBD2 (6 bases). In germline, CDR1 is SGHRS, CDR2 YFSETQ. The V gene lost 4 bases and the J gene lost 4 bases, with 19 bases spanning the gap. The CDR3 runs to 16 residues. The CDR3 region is CASSTTSPPGADTQYF. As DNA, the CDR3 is TGCGCCAGCAGCACGACTAGTCCCCCTGGGGCAGATACGCAGTATTTT. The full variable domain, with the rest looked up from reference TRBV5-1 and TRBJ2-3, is KAGVTQTPRYLIKTRGQQVTLSCSPISGHRSVSWYQQTPGQGLQFLFEYFSETQRNKGNFPGRFSGRQFSNSRSEMNVSTLELGDSALYLCASSTTSPPGADTQYFGPGTRLTVL.

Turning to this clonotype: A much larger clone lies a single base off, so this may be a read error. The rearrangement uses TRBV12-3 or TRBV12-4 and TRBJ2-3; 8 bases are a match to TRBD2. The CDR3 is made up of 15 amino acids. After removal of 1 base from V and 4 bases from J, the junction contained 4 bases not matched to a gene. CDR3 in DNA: TGTGCCAGCAGTTTAGGTGCGGGAGGCGCAGATACGCAGTATTTT. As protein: CASSLGAGGADTQYF.

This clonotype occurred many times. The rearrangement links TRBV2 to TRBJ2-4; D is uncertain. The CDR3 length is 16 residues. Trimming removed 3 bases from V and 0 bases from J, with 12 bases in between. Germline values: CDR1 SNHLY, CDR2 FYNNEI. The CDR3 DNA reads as TGTGCCAGCAGTGACAGTTACGATCTAGCCAAAAACATTCAGTACTTC. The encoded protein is CASSDSYDLAKNIQYF. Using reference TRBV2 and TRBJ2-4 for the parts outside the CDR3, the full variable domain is EPEVTQTPSHQVTQMGQEVILRCVPISNHLYFYWYRQILGQKVEFLVSFYNNEISEKSEIFDDQFSVERPDGSNFTLKIRSTKLEDSAMYFCASSDSYDLAKNIQYFGAGTRLSVL.

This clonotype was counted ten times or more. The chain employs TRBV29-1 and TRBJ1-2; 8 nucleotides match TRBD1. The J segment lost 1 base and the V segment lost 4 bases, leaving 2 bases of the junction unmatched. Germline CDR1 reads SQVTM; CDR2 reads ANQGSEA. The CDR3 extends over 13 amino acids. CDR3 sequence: CSVATGDNYGYTF. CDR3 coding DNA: TGCAGCGTTGCGACAGGGGATAACTATGGCTACACCTTC.

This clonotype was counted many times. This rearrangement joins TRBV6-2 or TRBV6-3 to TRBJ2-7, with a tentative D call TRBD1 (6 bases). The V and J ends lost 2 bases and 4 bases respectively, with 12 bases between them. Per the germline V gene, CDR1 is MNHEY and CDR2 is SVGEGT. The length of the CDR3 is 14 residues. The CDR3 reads CASSYGTYAYEQYF. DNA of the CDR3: TGTGCCAGCAGTTACGGGACATACGCGTACGAGCAGTACTTC.

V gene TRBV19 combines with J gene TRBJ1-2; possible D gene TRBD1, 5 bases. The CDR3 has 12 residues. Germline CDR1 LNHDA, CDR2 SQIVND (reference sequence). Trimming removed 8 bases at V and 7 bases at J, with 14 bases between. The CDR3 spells CASHGRGSGYTF. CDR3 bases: TGTGCCAGTCACGGACGGGGGTCTGGCTACACCTTC. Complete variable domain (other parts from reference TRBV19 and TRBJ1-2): DGGITQSPKYLFRKEGQNVTLSCEQNLNHDAMYWYRQDPGQGLRLIYYSQIVNDFQKGDIAEGYSVSREKKESFPLTVTSAQKNPTAFYLCASHGRGSGYTFGSGTRLTVV.

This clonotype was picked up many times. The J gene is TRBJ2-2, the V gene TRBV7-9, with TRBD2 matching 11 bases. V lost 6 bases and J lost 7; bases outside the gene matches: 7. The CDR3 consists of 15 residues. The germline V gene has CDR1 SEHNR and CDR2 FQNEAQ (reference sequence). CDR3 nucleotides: TGTGCCAGCAGGGGTCCGGGACTAGCGGACGGGGAGCTGTTTTTT. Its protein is CASRGPGLADGELFF.

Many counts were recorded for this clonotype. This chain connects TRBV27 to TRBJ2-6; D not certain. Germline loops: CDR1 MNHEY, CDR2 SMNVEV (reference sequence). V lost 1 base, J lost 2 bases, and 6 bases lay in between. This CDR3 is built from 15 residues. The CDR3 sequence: CASSLFLTGANVLTF. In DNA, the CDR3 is TGTGCCAGCAGTTTATTCCTTACTGGGGCCAACGTCCTGACTTTC.

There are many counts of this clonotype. The CDR3, as DNA: TGTGCCACCAGTGACACCACAGATACGCAGTATTTT. Translated: CATSDTTDTQYF. The chain recombines TRBV24-1 with TRBJ2-3; D call uncertain. Germline V gene data show CDR1 as KGHDR and CDR2 as SFDVKD. Trimming pared 4 bases from V and 2 bases from J, leaving 3 bases between. The CDR3 contains 12 residues.